Listed here are 22 T cell receptor beta chains from one sample, sequenced in a study of response to subunit inactivated influenza vaccine. TCRdb redid the calling of the RT-PCR reads with MiXCR, one entry per CDR3 protein. The repertoire holds some 180,000 distinct CDR3 sequences, with 7.5% to 10% as singletons. The source was non-naive T cells sorted from PBMCs, collected on the day of vaccination. Receptors were obtained from a man aged 50 to 59 who received an inactivated influenza vaccine.

This clonotype was seen many times. This rearrangement joins TRBV6-5 to TRBJ1-4, with D hard to call. In germline, CDR1 is MNHEY, CDR2 SVGAGI. V was pared by 6 bases and J by 6 bases, with 8 bases between. The CDR3 totals 12 residues. Here the CDR3 reads CASSSTDEKLFF. The CDR3 DNA follows: TGTGCCAGCAGCTCGACTGATGAAAAACTGTTTTTT.

This clonotype has ten or more counts. The chain uses TRBV5-1 and TRBJ2-3; 9 bases are a match to TRBD2. The CDR3 sequence is 15 residues long. With 0 bases clipped from V and 3 bases from J, the junction kept 2 bases outside the gene matches. Germline CDR1 is SGHRS and CDR2 is YFSETQ. Here the CDR3 DNA reads TGCGCCAGCAGCTTGGTTAGCGGGAGAACAGATACGCAGTATTTT. Translating gives CASSLVSGRTDTQYF.

This clonotype was seen only a few times. The chain has TRBV7-9 and TRBJ2-1, with unresolved D. Germline CDR1 SEHNR, CDR2 FQNEAQ (reference sequence). Trimming stripped 8 bases from V and 6 bases from J, with 8 bases between. CDR3 size: 11 residues. The CDR3 loop is CASADTNEQFF. In nucleotides, the CDR3 is TGTGCCAGCGCCGATACCAATGAGCAGTTCTTC.

This clonotype was observed a few times. This chain connects TRBV5-5 to TRBJ2-3; weak D call: TRBD2 (5 bases). In germline, CDR1 is SGHKS, CDR2 YYEKEE (reference sequence). The ends were cut back, 4 bases at V and 0 bases at J, with 15 bases in the middle. The CDR3 is 16 residues long. CDR3 region: CASSLAGVSSTDTQYF. The CDR3 DNA follows: TGTGCCAGCAGCCTGGCCGGGGTCTCTAGCACAGATACGCAGTATTTT.

This clonotype was counted at least ten times. This chain joins TRBV4-2 and TRBJ1-1; tentative D call: TRBD1 (6 bases). V was trimmed by 5 bases and J by 3 bases, leaving 16 bases between them. The CDR3 has 15 residues. Looked up from germline, CDR1 is LGHNA and CDR2 is YNFKEQ. CDR3 residues: CASSSRSSGDTEAFF. Written as DNA, the CDR3 is TGTGCCAGCAGCTCGAGGTCCTCAGGGGACACTGAAGCTTTCTTT.

This chain uses TRBV7-9 with TRBJ1-1, with 8 bases fitting TRBD1. The CDR3 covers 16 residues. Unmatched junction bases numbered 11, after V lost 5 bases and J lost 3 bases. Germline lookup yields CDR1 SEHNR and CDR2 FQNEAQ (reference sequence). For the CDR3, the DNA is TGTGCCAGCAGCCCCGGACAGGGTATTTACCACACTGAAGCTTTCTTT. Residues: CASSPGQGIYHTEAFF.

The chain combines TRBV30 with TRBJ2-5, with a tentative D call TRBD1 (5 bases). Germline V lookup: CDR1 GTSNPN, CDR2 SVGIG (reference sequence). Trimming pared 1 base from V and 5 bases from J, leaving 8 bases between. The CDR3 runs 12 residues. CDR3 sequence (DNA): TGTGCCTGGAGTGGGACACTGGAGACCCAGTACTTC. This codes for CAWSGTLETQYF.

This clonotype was seen only a few times. The chain couples TRBV6-4 to TRBJ1-1, with D unclear. CDR1 is MRHNA, CDR2 SNTAGT, per germline. Trimming left V 0 bases short and J 1 base short, with 3 bases between. This CDR3 comprises 13 residues. In DNA, the CDR3 is TGTGCCAGCAGTGACTCGGAGAACACTGAAGCTTTCTTT. Residues: CASSDSENTEAFF.

The chain combines TRBV15 with TRBJ2-5; a weak D match, TRBD2 (7 bases). Deletions cut 1 base from V and 1 base from J, with 10 bases between. Germline V lookup: CDR1 LNHNV, CDR2 YYDKDF (reference sequence). This CDR3 spans 15 amino acids. Written as DNA, the CDR3 is TGTGCCACCAGCAGAGCGCGGGGGCCCCAAGAGACCCAGTACTTC. It encodes CATSRARGPQETQYF.

This clonotype was seen a handful of times. The V call is TRBV12-3 or TRBV12-4, the J call TRBJ1-2; a possible D gene is TRBD1 (5 bases). The V end lost 11 bases, the J end lost 7 bases, and 20 bases lay between the germline ends. This CDR3 contains 13 residues. The CDR3 DNA is TGTGCCTCGACCATAGGGGCGTCGAGTGGCTACACCTTC. This gives the protein CASTIGASSGYTF.

At least ten counts were recorded for this clonotype. J is TRBJ1-2 and V is TRBV4-1; a weak D match, TRBD1 (6 bases). V was cut by 3 bases and J by 8 bases, with 25 bases left in between. CDR3 size: 17 residues. Germline CDR1 reads MGHRA; CDR2 reads YSYEKL. In DNA, the CDR3 is TGCGCCAGCAGCCAGCTACTCCAGGGGAGGGGTGGGGAAGGCTACACCTTC. Translating it yields CASSQLLQGRGGEGYTF.

The chain couples TRBV14 to TRBJ2-5; possibly TRBD1 or TRBD2 for D (5 bases each). Germline assignment: CDR1 SGHDN and CDR2 FVKESK. The CDR3 runs to 13 residues. V lost 4 bases and J 7 bases, leaving 13 bases between the germline ends. The chain's CDR3 is CASSPGPSGTQYF. As DNA, the CDR3 is TGTGCCAGCAGCCCGGGACCGTCGGGGACCCAGTACTTC.

V usage is TRBV28 and J usage is TRBJ1-2; 9 nucleotides line up with TRBD1. The CDR3 is 14 amino acids. In germline, CDR1 is MDHEN, CDR2 SYDVKM. J was trimmed by 9 bases and V by 3 bases; bases with no gene match: 8. For the CDR3, the DNA is TGTGCCAGCAGTTTCGGTGGACAGGGGATGAGCTACACCTTC. This encodes CASSFGGQGMSYTF.

This clonotype has only a few counts. The chain couples TRBV4-2 to TRBJ2-1; the D gene is possibly TRBD2 (6 bases). Germline CDR1 and CDR2: LGHNA and YNFKEQ. CDR3 length equals 15 residues. Trimming took 0 bases from V and 5 from J, leaving 11 bases between them. The CDR3 DNA reads TGTGCCAGCAGCCAAGATCCTAGCGCCAACAATGAGCAGTTCTTC. This gives the protein CASSQDPSANNEQFF.

This clonotype was counted between two and nine times. The chain uses TRBV10-3 and TRBJ1-1; D gene uncertain. The germline V and J ends were trimmed by 11 bases and 0 bases, with 13 bases remaining between them. In germline, CDR1 is ENHRY, CDR2 SYGVKD. CDR3 length: 13 residues. The CDR3 DNA follows: TGTGCCCTAAGGCACGGACTGAACACTGAAGCTTTCTTT. It yields the protein CALRHGLNTEAFF.

A few counts support this clonotype. The J gene is TRBJ2-1, the V gene TRBV20-1; 8 bases agree with TRBD2. Germline V gene lookup returns CDR1 DFQATT and CDR2 SNEGSKA (reference sequence). V was pared by 7 bases and J by 5 bases, with 10 bases of the junction left unmatched. The CDR3 consists of 14 residues. CDR3 residues: CSGNAGGVNNEQFF. The CDR3, as DNA: TGCAGTGGTAACGCGGGGGGCGTCAACAATGAGCAGTTCTTC.

This clonotype was counted between two and nine times. The chain couples TRBV9 to TRBJ2-3; weak D call: TRBD2 (6 bases). Germline CDR1 reads SGDLS; CDR2 reads YYNGEE. The CDR3 extends over 15 amino acids. V gave up 4 bases and J gave up 0 bases, with 12 bases separating them. CDR3 DNA sequence: TGTGCCAGCAGCCTTAGCGGTCTGAGCACAGATACGCAGTATTTT. As protein: CASSLSGLSTDTQYF.

The chain uses TRBV12-3 or TRBV12-4 and TRBJ1-2; D is unclear. The CDR3 length is 12 residues. V was clipped by 9 bases and J by 4 bases, with 12 bases between them. In DNA form, the CDR3 reads TGTGCCAGTAGTGGACTAACCTATGGCTACACCTTC. Encoded protein: CASSGLTYGYTF.

Ten or more counts support this clonotype. This chain uses TRBV15 with TRBJ2-1; D is possibly TRBD2 (6 bases). This CDR3 contains 16 residues. V dropped 3 bases and J dropped 4 bases, with 16 bases sitting between them. Germline-derived CDR1 and CDR2 are LNHNV and YYDKDF (reference sequence). The CDR3 is CATSRLAPGSYNEQFF. The DNA of the CDR3 is TGTGCCACCAGCAGGCTAGCGCCCGGATCGTACAATGAGCAGTTCTTC.

This clonotype has only a few counts. V usage is TRBV27 and J usage is TRBJ2-7; TRBD2 is a possible D gene (5 bases). CDR1 and CDR2 from the germline V gene are MNHEY and SMNVEV (reference sequence). This CDR3 region has 14 residues. Trimming took 5 bases from V and 3 from J, leaving 14 bases between them. The CDR3 coding sequence is TGTGCCAGCAGTCTAACCCCTAGCAACTACGAGCAGTACTTC. It specifies CASSLTPSNYEQYF.

In its sample, this clonotype was seen a few times. The V and J genes are TRBV20-1 and TRBJ2-7; D is undetermined. The CDR3 runs to 11 residues. V lost 3 bases and J 1 base, leaving 4 bases between the germline ends. CDR1 is DFQATT and CDR2 is SNEGSKA in the germline V gene (reference sequence). The CDR3 loop is CSASSSYEQYF. The CDR3 bases are TGCAGTGCTAGCTCTTCCTACGAGCAGTACTTC.

This clonotype appeared many times. The CDR3 region is CASSLLYEQYF. CDR3 DNA sequence: TGTGCCAGCAGCTTATTGTACGAGCAGTACTTC. V usage is TRBV7-2 and J usage is TRBJ2-7; no clear D. Germline lookup yields CDR1 SGHTA and CDR2 FQGNSA. V was trimmed by 2 bases and J by 4 bases, leaving 3 bases between them. This CDR3 is built from 11 residues.